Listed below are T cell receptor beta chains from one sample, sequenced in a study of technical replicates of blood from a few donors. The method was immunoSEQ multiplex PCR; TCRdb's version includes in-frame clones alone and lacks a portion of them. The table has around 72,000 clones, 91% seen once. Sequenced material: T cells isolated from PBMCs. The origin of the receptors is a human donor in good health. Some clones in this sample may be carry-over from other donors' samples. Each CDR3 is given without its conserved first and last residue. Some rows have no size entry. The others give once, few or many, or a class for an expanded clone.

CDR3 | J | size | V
ASSLLGSYEQY | TRBJ2-7 | - | TRBV7-8
ASSLDGRGQETQY | TRBJ2-5 | - | TRBV11-2
ASSLDRGELYNEQF | TRBJ2-1 | once | TRBV5-6
ASSREGHYQPQH | TRBJ1-5 | - | TRBV27
ASSQSENTEAF | TRBJ1-1 | - | TRBV4-1
ASSLSRGTTEAF | TRBJ1-1 | - | TRBV27
AIQRETGNSGYT | TRBJ1-2 | - | TRBV2
AWSFGLGDGYT | TRBJ1-2 | - | TRBV30
AWNILGGTDTQY | TRBJ2-3 | - | TRBV30
ASSLVGAGVLNTEAF | TRBJ1-1 | few | TRBV11-2
ATTDRGFNTEAF | TRBJ1-1 | - | TRBV15
ASSSQGLNTEAF | TRBJ1-1 | once | TRBV5-1
ASRRRVQETQY | TRBJ2-5 | - | TRBV6-5
ASSDDSYSNQPQH | TRBJ1-5 | - | TRBV6-1
ASSWDPGQTEAF | TRBJ1-1 | - | TRBV5-1
ASSFRLGLSSTDTQY | TRBJ2-3 | - | TRBV5-1
ASSSRGRGANVLT | TRBJ2-6 | - | TRBV7-9
ASKPGQSSYNEQF | TRBJ2-1 | - | TRBV10-2
AWADRAADTQY | TRBJ2-3 | - | TRBV30
ASSLPGLAGGKNIQY | TRBJ2-4 | - | TRBV7-9
SVDDSSRPYEQY | TRBJ2-7 | once | TRBV29-1
ASSPSAGADTQY | TRBJ2-3 | - | TRBV4-1